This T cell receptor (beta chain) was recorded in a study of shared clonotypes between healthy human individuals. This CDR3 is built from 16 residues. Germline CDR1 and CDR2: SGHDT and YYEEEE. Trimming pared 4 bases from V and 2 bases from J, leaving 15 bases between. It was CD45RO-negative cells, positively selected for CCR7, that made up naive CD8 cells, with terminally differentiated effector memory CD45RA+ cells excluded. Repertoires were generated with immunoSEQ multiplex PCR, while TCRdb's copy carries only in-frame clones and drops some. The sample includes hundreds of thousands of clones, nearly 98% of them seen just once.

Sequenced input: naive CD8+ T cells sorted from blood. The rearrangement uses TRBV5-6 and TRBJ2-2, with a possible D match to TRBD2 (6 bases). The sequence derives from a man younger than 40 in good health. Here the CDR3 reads CASSLAASVNTGELFF. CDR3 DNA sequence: TGTGCCAGCAGCCTGGCCGCTAGCGTAAACACCGGGGAGCTGTTTTTT.